This entry lists 4 T cell receptor beta chains sequenced from one sample in a study of blood T cell repertoires in COVID-19. Generated by immunoSEQ multiplex PCR, the TCRdb table keeps only in-frame clones and is missing some. The table shows around 200,000 clones, with around 85% occurring only once. Sequencing was carried out using PBMCs or T cells enriched from blood (not recorded which). Receptor source: a man aged 35 to 55 who had recovered from COVID-19.

J is TRBJ2-7 and V is TRBV2, with 12 bases that match TRBD2. The CDR3 length is 15 residues. Germline lookup yields CDR1 SNHLY and CDR2 FYNNEI. V was pared by 6 bases and J by 5 bases, with 8 bases of the junction left unmatched. The CDR3 DNA is TGTGCCAGCAGGGAGACTAGCGGGAGCTCTAACGAGCAGTACTTC. It encodes CASRETSGSSNEQYF. The whole variable domain, filled in from reference TRBV2 and TRBJ2-7, reads EPEVTQTPSHQVTQMGQEVILRCVPISNHLYFYWYRQILGQKVEFLVSFYNNEISEKSEIFDDQFSVERPDGSNFTLKIRSTKLEDSAMYFCASRETSGSSNEQYFGPGTRLTVT.

The V and J genes are TRBV5-1 and TRBJ1-2; 8 nucleotides agree with TRBD1. The CDR3 sequence is 13 residues long. Germline assignment: CDR1 SGHRS and CDR2 YFSETQ. Losses at the gene ends were 9 bases for V and 1 base for J; bases not matched to a gene: 5. The CDR3 DNA sequence: TGCGCCACGCGGACAGGGATTAACTATGGCTACACCTTC. Protein product: CATRTGINYGYTF. Using reference TRBV5-1 and TRBJ1-2 for the parts outside the CDR3, the full variable domain is KAGVTQTPRYLIKTRGQQVTLSCSPISGHRSVSWYQQTPGQGLQFLFEYFSETQRNKGNFPGRFSGRQFSNSRSEMNVSTLELGDSALYLCATRTGINYGYTFGSGTRLTVV.

The CDR3 DNA follows: TGTGCCAGCAGTGACTCGGGGGAGGGCGCCCGCTATGAAAAACTGTTTTTT. It yields the protein CASSDSGEGARYEKLFF. The chain is built from TRBV6-4 and TRBJ1-4, with D maybe TRBD1 (5 bases). CDR3 length equals 17 residues. CDR1 MRHNA and CDR2 SNTAGT come from the germline V gene. V shed 0 bases and J shed 6 bases, with 17 bases lying between them.

This clone came up a few times. The chain recombines TRBV7-9 with TRBJ2-7; no reliable D call. Germline V gives CDR1 SEHNR, CDR2 FQNEAQ (reference sequence). The CDR3 contains 12 residues. V was clipped by 2 bases and J by 1 base, with 3 bases between them. The DNA of the CDR3 is TGTGCCAGCAGCTTACAATCCTACGAGCAGTACTTC. It translates to CASSLQSYEQYF.